Sequencing of this T cell receptor beta chain was carried out in a study of T cell repertoires in cytomegalovirus infection. Study overall: CMV epitopes, recently identified HLA-C-restricted and well-studied HLA-B-restricted, were used. An indication of both CMV infection and matching HLA type came from public TCR beta signatures. The study, taken as a whole, reports: Cumulative public TCR beta family frequency identified carriers of CMV plus the relevant HLA. HLA-C-restricted TCR beta clonotypes specific for CMV led the ex vivo response.

MiXCR, run by TCRdb on the reads, gives a single entry per CDR3 protein. This sample has around 120,000 distinct CDR3 sequences, with under 50% found just once. A remark on this clonotype: Its antigen remains unidentified.

This CDR3 spans 15 amino acids. V was shortened by 1 base and J by 8 bases, with 14 bases between the two germline ends. Germline V CDR1 and CDR2: MNHEY, SMNVEV (reference sequence). V and J are TRBV27 and TRBJ1-4; TRBD1 might be the D (5 bases). This clonotype was sampled from a human donor in good health (CMV status not recorded). Some clones in this sample may be carry-over from other donors' samples. The sample in question was CD8+ T cells from cultured PBMCs, obtained from culture after CMV antigen stimulation. The CDR3 bases are TGTGCCAGCAGTTTATGGGGGTCCGGCGGGGAAAAACTGTTTTTT. Translated, it gives CASSLWGSGGEKLFF.